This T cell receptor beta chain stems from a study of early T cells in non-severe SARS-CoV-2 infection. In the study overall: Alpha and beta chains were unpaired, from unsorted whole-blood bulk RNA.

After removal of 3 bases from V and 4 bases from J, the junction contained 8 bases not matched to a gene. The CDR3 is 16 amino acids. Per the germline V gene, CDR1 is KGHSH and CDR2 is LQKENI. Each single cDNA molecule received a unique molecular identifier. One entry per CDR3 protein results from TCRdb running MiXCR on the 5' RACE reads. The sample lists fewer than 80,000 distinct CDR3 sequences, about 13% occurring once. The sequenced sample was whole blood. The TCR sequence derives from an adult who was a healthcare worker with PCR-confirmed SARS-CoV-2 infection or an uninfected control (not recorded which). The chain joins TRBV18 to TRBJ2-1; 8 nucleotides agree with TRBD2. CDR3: CASSPLGSGGYNEQFF. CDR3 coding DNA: TGTGCCAGCTCACCCCTGGGGAGCGGGGGTTACAATGAGCAGTTCTTC.